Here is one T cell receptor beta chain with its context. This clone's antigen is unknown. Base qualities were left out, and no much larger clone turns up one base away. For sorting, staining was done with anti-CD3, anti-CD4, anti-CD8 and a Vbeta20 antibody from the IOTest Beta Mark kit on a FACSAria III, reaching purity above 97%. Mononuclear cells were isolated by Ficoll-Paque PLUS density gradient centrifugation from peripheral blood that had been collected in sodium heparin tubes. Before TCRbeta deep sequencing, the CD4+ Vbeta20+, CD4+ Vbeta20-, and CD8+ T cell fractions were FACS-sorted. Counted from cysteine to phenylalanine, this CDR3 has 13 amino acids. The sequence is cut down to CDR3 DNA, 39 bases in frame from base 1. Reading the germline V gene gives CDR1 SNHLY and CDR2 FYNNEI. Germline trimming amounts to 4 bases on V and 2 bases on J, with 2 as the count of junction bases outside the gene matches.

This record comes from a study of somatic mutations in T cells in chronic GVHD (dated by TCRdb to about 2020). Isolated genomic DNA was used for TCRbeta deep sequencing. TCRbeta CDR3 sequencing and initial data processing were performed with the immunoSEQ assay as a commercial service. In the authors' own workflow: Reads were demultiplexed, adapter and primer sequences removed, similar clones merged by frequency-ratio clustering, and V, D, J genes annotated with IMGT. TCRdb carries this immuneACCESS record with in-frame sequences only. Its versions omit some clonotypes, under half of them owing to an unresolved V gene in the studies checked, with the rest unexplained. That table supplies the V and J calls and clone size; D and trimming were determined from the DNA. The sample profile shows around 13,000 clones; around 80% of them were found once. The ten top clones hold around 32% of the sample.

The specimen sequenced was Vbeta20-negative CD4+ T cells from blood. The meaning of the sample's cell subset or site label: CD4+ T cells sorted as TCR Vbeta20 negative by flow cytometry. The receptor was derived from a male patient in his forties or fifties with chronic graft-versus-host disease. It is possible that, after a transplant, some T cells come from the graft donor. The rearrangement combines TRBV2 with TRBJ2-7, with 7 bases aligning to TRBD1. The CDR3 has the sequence CASSVQGTYEQYF. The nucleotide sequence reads TGTGCCAGCAGTGTACAGGGGACCTACGAGCAGTACTTC.